This T cell receptor beta chain was found in a study of shared clonotypes between healthy human individuals. Looking at the study overall: Each donor's CD8 memory used one plate, CD8 naive two, each CD4 subset three. General study findings and limits: Non-shared clonotypes displayed generation probabilities falling below those of clonotypes present in all four donors.

Deep-level assay runs were performed. Once extracted for a subset, genomic DNA was divided evenly among several immunoSEQ plates. Assay used: immunoSEQ multiplex PCR; TCRdb lists only in-frame clones, some missing. The data hold around 510,000 clones, with roughly 95% observed a single time. Points on this clone: As yet, its antigen is unknown.

V shed 0 bases and J shed 3 bases, with 14 bases lying between them. Per germline, CDR1 LNHNV and CDR2 YYDKDF (reference sequence). The CDR3 is made up of 16 amino acids. This sequence joins TRBV15 and TRBJ1-1; D call uncertain. The sequenced sample was naive CD4+ T cells sorted from blood. Noted subset: CD45RA+ positively selected. This receptor was identified in a woman in her thirties in good health. CDR3 region: CATSRDKTEWDTEAFF. In nucleotides, the CDR3 is TGTGCCACCAGCAGAGATAAGACGGAGTGGGACACTGAAGCTTTCTTT. Using reference TRBV15 and TRBJ1-1 for the parts outside the CDR3, the full variable domain is DAMVIQNPRYQVTQFGKPVTLSCSQTLNHNVMYWYQQKSSQAPKLLFHYYDKDFNNEADTPDNFQSRRPNTSFCFLDIRSPGLGDTAMYLCATSRDKTEWDTEAFFGQGTRLTVV.